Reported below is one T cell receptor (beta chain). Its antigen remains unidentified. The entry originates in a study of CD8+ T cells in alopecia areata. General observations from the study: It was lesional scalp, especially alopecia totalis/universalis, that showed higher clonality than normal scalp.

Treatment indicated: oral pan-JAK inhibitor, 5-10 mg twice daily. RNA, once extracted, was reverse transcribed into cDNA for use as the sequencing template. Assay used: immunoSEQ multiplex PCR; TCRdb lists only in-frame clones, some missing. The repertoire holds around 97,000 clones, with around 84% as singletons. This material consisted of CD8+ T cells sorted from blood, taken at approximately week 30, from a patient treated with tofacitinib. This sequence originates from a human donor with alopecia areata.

The CDR3 sequence is CASSYIGTDTQYF. The CDR3 DNA follows: TGTGCCAGCAGTTACATCGGCACAGATACGCAGTATTTT. V and J are TRBV6-5 and TRBJ2-3; D is undetermined. CDR3 size: 13 residues. Germline V gene lookup returns CDR1 MNHEY and CDR2 SVGAGI. The V end was cut by 2 bases, the J end by 1 base, with 4 bases between.